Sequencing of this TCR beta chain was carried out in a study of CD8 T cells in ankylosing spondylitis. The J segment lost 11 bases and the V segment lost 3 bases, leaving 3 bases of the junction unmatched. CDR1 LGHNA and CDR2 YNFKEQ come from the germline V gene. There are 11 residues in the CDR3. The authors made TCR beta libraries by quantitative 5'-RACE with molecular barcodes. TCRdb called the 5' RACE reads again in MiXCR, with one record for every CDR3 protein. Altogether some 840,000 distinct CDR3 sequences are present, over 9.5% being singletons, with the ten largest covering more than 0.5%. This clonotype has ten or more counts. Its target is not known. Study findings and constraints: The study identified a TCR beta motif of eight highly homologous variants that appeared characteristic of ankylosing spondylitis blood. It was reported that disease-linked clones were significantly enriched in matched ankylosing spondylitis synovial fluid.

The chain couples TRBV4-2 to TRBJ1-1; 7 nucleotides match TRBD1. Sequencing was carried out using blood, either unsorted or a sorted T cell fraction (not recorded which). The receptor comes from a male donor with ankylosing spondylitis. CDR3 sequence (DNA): TGTGCCAGCAGCCAGGCGGGACAGGCTTTCTTT. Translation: CASSQAGQAFF.